This T cell receptor (beta chain) was identified during a study of blood T cell repertoires in COVID-19. This table comes from immunoSEQ multiplex PCR, and its TCRdb copy is limited to in-frame clones, with some not included. The table has about 330,000 clones, more than 85% seen once. The CDR3 has 10 amino acids. V dropped 5 bases and J dropped 7 bases, with 3 bases sitting between them. About this clone: This CDR3 is also generated by other DNA sequences in the sample.

V is TRBV12-3 or TRBV12-4 and J is TRBJ2-1; D is unresolved. Sample: PBMCs or T cells enriched from blood (not recorded which). This TCR derives from a woman in her thirties who had recovered from COVID-19. The CDR3 DNA follows: TGTGCCAGCAGTCGTAATGAGCAGTTCTTC. Translated, it gives CASSRNEQFF.